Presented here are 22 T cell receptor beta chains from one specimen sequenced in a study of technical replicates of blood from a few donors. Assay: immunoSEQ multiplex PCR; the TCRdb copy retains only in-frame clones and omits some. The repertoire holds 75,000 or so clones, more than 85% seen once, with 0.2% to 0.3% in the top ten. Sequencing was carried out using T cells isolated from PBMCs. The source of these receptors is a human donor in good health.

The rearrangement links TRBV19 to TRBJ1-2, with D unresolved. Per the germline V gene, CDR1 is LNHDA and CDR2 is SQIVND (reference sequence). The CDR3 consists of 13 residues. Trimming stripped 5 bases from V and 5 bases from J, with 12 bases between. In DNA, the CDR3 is TGTGCCAGTAGTCAAACTCAAAAATATGGCTACACCTTC. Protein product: CASSQTQKYGYTF.

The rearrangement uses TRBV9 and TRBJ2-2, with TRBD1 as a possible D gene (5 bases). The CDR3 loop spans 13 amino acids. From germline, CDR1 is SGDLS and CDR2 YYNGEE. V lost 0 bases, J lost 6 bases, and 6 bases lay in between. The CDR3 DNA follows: TGTGCCAGCAGCGTAGTAGGGGCCGGGGAGCTGTTTTTT. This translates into CASSVVGAGELFF.

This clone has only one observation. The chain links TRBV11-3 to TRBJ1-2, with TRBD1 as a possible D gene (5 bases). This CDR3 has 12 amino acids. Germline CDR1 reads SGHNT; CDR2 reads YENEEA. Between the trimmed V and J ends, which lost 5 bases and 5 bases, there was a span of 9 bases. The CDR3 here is CASSGGNYGYTF. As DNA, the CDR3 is TGTGCCAGCAGCGGGGGGAATTATGGCTACACCTTC.

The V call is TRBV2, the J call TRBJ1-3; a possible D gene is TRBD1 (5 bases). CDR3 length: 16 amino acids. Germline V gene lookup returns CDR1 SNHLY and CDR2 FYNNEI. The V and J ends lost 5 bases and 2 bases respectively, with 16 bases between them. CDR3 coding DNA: TGTGCCAGCAGTCCCCAGAGGGGAGGGACTGGAAACACCATATATTTT. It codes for CASSPQRGGTGNTIYF.

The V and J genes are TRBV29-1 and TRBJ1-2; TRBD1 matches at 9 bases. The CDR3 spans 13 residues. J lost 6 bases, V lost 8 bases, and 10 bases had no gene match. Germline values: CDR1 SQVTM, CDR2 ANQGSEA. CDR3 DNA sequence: TGCAGCACGGACAGGGGAATGGCAAATGGCTACACCTTC. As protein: CSTDRGMANGYTF.

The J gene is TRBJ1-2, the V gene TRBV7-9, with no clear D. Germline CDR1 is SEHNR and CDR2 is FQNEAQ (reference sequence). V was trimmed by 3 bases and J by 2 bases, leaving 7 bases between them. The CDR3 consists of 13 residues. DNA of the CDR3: TGTGCCAGCAGCTTTGAGGGCAACTATGGCTACACCTTC. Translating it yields CASSFEGNYGYTF.

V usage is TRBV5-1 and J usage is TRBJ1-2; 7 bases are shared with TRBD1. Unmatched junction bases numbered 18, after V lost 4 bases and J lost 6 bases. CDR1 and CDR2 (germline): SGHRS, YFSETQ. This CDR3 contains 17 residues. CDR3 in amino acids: CASSPSLYRDSFDGYTF. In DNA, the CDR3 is TGCGCCAGCAGCCCAAGCCTTTACCGGGACAGCTTTGATGGCTACACCTTC. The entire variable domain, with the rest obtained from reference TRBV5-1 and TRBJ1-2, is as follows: KAGVTQTPRYLIKTRGQQVTLSCSPISGHRSVSWYQQTPGQGLQFLFEYFSETQRNKGNFPGRFSGRQFSNSRSEMNVSTLELGDSALYLCASSPSLYRDSFDGYTFGSGTRLTVV.

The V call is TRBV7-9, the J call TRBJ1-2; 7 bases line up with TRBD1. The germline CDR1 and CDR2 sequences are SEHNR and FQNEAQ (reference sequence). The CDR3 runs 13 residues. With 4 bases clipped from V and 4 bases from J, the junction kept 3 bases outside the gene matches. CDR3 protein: CASSSTGSYGYTF. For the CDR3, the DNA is TGTGCCAGCAGCTCGACAGGGAGCTATGGCTACACCTTC.

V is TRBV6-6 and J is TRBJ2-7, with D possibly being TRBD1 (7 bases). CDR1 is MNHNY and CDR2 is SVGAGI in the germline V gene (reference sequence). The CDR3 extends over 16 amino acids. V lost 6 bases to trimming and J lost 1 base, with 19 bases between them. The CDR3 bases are TGTGCCAGCAGCCCTCCCGGGGCAGGGGGGTCCTACGAGCAGTACTTC. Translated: CASSPPGAGGSYEQYF.

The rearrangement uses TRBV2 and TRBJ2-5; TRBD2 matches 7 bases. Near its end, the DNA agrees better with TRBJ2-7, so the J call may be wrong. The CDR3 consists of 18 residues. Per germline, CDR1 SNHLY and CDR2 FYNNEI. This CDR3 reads CASQSKLRLAAAPGEQYF. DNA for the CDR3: TGTGCCAGCCAAAGTAAACTGAGGCTAGCGGCCGCTCCTGGCGAGCAGTACTTC.

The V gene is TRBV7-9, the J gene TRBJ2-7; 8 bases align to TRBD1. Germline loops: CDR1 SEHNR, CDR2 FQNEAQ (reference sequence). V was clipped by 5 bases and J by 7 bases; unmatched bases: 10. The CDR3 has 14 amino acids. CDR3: CASSPDRVLWEQYF. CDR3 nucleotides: TGTGCCAGCAGCCCGGACAGGGTCCTGTGGGAGCAGTACTTC.

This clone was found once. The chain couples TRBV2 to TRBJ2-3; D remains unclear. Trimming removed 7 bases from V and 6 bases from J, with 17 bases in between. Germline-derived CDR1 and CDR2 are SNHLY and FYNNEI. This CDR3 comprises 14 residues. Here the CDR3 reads CASNSRSTTDTQYF. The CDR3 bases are TGTGCCAGCAACTCCCGATCCACTACGGATACGCAGTATTTT.

The CDR3 region has the DNA TGTGCCAGCAGCGGCGGGACAGGGGGCCGTGGCTACACCTTC. It is translated as CASSGGTGGRGYTF. The chain carries TRBV28 and TRBJ1-2, with TRBD1 matching over 12 bases. This CDR3 is 14 amino acids long. V dropped 6 bases and J dropped 7; count of bases not matched to a gene: 6. Germline lookup yields CDR1 MDHEN and CDR2 SYDVKM.

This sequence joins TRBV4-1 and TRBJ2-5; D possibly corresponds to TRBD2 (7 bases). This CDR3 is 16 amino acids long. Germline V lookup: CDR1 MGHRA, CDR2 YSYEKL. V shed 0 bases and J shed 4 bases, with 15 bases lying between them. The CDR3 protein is CASSQEPGGYAETQYF. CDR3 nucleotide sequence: TGCGCCAGCAGCCAAGAACCGGGGGGCTACGCAGAGACCCAGTACTTC.

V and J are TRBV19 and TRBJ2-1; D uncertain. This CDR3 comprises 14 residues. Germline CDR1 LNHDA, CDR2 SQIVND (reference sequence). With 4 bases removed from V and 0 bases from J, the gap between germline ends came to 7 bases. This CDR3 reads CASSNWSSYNEQFF. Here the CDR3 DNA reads TGTGCCAGTAGTAACTGGAGCTCCTACAATGAGCAGTTCTTC.

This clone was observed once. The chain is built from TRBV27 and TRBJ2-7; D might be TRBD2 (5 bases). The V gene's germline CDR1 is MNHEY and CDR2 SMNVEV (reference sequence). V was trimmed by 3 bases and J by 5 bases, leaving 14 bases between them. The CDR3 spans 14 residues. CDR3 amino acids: CASSFRELENEQYF. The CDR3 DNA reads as TGTGCCAGCAGTTTCCGAGAACTAGAAAACGAGCAGTACTTC.

The CDR3 sequence is CASSQLTVLTYNEQFF. CDR3 in DNA: TGCGCCAGCAGCCAACTGACAGTCTTGACCTACAATGAGCAGTTCTTC. The chain has TRBV4-1 and TRBJ2-1; D may be TRBD1 (5 bases). Germline lookup yields CDR1 MGHRA and CDR2 YSYEKL. Trimming took off 2 bases at V and 2 bases at J, with 13 bases between the two ends. There are 16 residues in the CDR3.

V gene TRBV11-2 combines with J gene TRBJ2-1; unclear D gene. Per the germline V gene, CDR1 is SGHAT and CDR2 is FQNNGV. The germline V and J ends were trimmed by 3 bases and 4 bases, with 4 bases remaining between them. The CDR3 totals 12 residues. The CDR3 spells CASSLAYNEQFF. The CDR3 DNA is TGTGCCAGCAGCTTGGCTTACAATGAGCAGTTCTTC.

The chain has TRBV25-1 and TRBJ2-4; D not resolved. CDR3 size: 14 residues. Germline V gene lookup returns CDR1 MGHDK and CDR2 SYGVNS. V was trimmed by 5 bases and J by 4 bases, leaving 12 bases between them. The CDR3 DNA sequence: TGTGCCAGCAGTAGTCCCATCCGGAAAAACATTCAGTACTTC. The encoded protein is CASSSPIRKNIQYF. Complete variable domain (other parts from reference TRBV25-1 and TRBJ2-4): EADIYQTPRYLVIGTGKKITLECSQTMGHDKMYWYQQDPGMELHLIHYSYGVNSTEKGDLSSESTVSRIRTEHFPLTLESARPSHTSQYLCASSSPIRKNIQYFGAGTRLSVL.

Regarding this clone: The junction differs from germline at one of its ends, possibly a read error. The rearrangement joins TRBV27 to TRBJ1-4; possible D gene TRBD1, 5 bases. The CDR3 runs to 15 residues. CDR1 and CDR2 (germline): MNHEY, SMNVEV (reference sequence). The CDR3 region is CASSISGSKAEKLFF. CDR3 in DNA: TGTGCCAGCAGTATATCAGGGAGTAAGGCTGAAAAACTGTTTTTT.

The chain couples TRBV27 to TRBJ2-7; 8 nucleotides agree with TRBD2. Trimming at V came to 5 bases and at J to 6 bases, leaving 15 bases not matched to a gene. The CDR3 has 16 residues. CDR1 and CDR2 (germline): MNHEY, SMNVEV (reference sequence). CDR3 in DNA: TGTGCCAGCAGTCCGAAGACCGGGACTAGTAAGCTCGAGCAGTACTTC. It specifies CASSPKTGTSKLEQYF.

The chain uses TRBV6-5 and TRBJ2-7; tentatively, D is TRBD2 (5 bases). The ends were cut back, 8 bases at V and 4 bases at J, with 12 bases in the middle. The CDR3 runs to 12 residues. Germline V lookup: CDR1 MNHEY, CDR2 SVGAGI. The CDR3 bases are TGTGCCAGCGCCTTACCGGGGTACGAGCAGTACTTC. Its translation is CASALPGYEQYF.